This T cell receptor beta chain stems from a study of identical twins. V lost 1 base to trimming and J lost 5 bases, with 8 bases between them. The CDR3 is 13 amino acids. Each CDR3 protein gets one entry after TCRdb re-called the 5' RACE reads with MiXCR. The sample holds about 520,000 distinct CDR3 sequences, 22% seen once. The sample was also reused in another study, on T cells expressing NK-cell markers.

The sample was CD4+ T cells sorted from blood. The rearrangement joins TRBV12-3 or TRBV12-4 to TRBJ1-2, with D hard to call. The TCR comes from a woman aged 18-35 years in good health. CDR3 sequence reads: CASSLEHRYGYTF. The CDR3, as DNA: TGTGCCAGCAGTTTAGAACATCGATATGGCTACACCTTC.